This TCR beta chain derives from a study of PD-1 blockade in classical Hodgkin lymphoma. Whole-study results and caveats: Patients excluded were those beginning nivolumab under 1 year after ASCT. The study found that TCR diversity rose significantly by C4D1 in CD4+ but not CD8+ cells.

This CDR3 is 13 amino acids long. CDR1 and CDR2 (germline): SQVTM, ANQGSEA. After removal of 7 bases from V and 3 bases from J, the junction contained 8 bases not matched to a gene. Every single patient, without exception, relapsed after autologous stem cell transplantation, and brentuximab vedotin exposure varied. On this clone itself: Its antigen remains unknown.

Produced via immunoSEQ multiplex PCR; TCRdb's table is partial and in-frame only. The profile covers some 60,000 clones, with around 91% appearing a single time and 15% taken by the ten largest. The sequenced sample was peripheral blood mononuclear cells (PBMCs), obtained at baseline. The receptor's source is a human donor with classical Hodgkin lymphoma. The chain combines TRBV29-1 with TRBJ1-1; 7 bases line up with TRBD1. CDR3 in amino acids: CSARRDRHTEAFF. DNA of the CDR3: TGCAGCGCAAGGAGGGACAGACACACTGAAGCTTTCTTT.